This T cell receptor beta chain is from a study of T cells in localized non-small cell lung cancer. As for this clone: The antigen remains undetermined.

TCRdb's copy holds only in-frame clones and misses some; the assay was immunoSEQ multiplex PCR. Of tens of thousands of clones in the sample, 70% to 90% are singletons; the top ten hold roughly 7.7%. Notes on the study in general: Analysis by sequencing included only one tumor region, so heterogeneity remains possible.

V lost 0 bases and J 4 bases, leaving 10 bases between the germline ends. CDR3 length: 15 amino acids. Germline V lookup: CDR1 SGHRS, CDR2 YFSETQ. Sequences were derived from peripheral blood, sampled before any cancer treatment. The sequence came from a woman aged 18-49 years with stage III lung adenocarcinoma. The rearrangement uses TRBV5-1 and TRBJ2-2; a possible D gene is TRBD1 (5 bases). The CDR3 region is CASSLAQGSTGELFF. The CDR3 DNA sequence: TGCGCCAGCAGCTTGGCTCAGGGTAGCACCGGGGAGCTGTTTTTT.